The 14 T cell receptor beta chains given below trace back to one sample, sequenced in a study of patients and donors after allogeneic stem cell transplantation. Each CDR3 protein gets one entry after TCRdb re-called the RT-PCR reads with MiXCR. The sample shows about 24,000 distinct CDR3 sequences, approximately 43% of them seen only once. The sample comprised blood, either unsorted or a sorted T cell fraction (not recorded which). All receptors come from a human donor who was either an allogeneic HSCT recipient or a stem cell or donor lymphocyte infusion donor (not recorded which). It is not recorded whose cells these are; they may come from a transplant donor.

CDR3 in DNA: TGCAGTGCTAGTTTAGACATTCAGTACTTC. Translating it yields CSASLDIQYF. This chain links TRBV20-1 with TRBJ2-4; no definite D call. Trimming removed 3 bases from V and 8 bases from J, with 5 bases in between. CDR3 length: 10 amino acids. Per the germline V gene, CDR1 is DFQATT and CDR2 is SNEGSKA (reference sequence).

This chain links TRBV28 with TRBJ2-1, with 11 bases that match TRBD1. Germline CDR1 and CDR2: MDHEN and SYDVKM. The CDR3 extends over 14 amino acids. J was trimmed by 8 bases and V by 7 bases; bases with no gene match: 7. CDR3 loop: CASKTGTGGYEQFF. The DNA of the CDR3 is TGTGCCAGCAAAACCGGGACAGGGGGTTATGAGCAGTTCTTC.

The CDR3 nucleotides read TGTGCCAGCAGCTCCCGCATCAAGACTAGCGGGGGGGCCGGGGAGCTGTTTTTT. Translated: CASSSRIKTSGGAGELFF. The rearrangement uses TRBV11-2 and TRBJ2-2; TRBD2 matches 14 bases. From germline, CDR1 is SGHAT and CDR2 FQNNGV. The trim removed 4 bases at V and 6 bases at J, leaving 10 bases unmatched. This CDR3 contains 18 residues.

With regard to this clonotype: Because the CDR3 is missing its conserved closing phenylalanine or tryptophan, this is likely a read error. J is TRBJ1-1 and V is TRBV7-2; D is unclear. V lost 4 bases and J 1 base, leaving 7 bases between the germline ends. Germline loops: CDR1 SGHTA, CDR2 FQGNSA. There are 13 residues in the CDR3. The CDR3 is CASSYTENTEAFL. CDR3 in DNA: TGTGCCAGCAGCTACACAGAGAACACTGAAGCTTTCTTG.

This clonotype was counted a few times. V usage is TRBV4-1 and J usage is TRBJ1-5; no clear D. CDR1 is MGHRA, CDR2 YSYEKL, per germline. The CDR3 runs to 12 residues. Trimming stripped 1 base from V and 7 bases from J, with 5 bases between. The chain's CDR3 is CASSQVGQPQHF. The CDR3 region has the DNA TGCGCCAGCAGCCAAGTTGGACAGCCCCAGCATTTT.

This clonotype turned up a few times. J is TRBJ2-1 and V is TRBV5-1; 7 bases fit TRBD1. Per the germline V gene, CDR1 is SGHRS and CDR2 is YFSETQ. This CDR3 contains 17 residues. V gave up 0 bases and J gave up 4 bases; unmatched junction bases: 10. CDR3 sequence: CASSLALRTGPYNEQFF. DNA of the CDR3: TGCGCCAGCAGCTTGGCCCTCCGGACAGGCCCTTACAATGAGCAGTTCTTC.

The genes are TRBV24-1 and TRBJ2-3; no firm D call. V was trimmed by 0 bases and J by 2 bases, leaving 8 bases between them. From germline, CDR1 is KGHDR and CDR2 SFDVKD. This CDR3 has 15 residues. This CDR3 is CATSDLGSLTDTQYF. CDR3 nucleotide sequence: TGTGCCACCAGTGATTTGGGCAGCCTCACAGATACGCAGTATTTT.

J is TRBJ2-5 and V is TRBV6-6, with a weak D call TRBD1 (6 bases). V was shortened by 2 bases and J by 4 bases, with 8 bases between the two germline ends. Looked up from germline, CDR1 is MNHNY and CDR2 is SVGAGI (reference sequence). There are 13 residues in the CDR3. The CDR3 region is CASSYGGAETQYF. As DNA, the CDR3 is TGTGCCAGCAGTTACGGGGGCGCAGAGACCCAGTACTTC.

The sample holds many counts of this clonotype. V gene TRBV3-1 combines with J gene TRBJ1-1, with 7 positions matching TRBD1. CDR1 LGHDT and CDR2 YNNKEL come from the germline V gene (reference sequence). Germline trimming cut 4 bases from V and 5 bases from J; bases unmatched to any gene: 10. This CDR3 is built from 15 residues. DNA for the CDR3: TGTGCCAGCAGCCCGACCGGGACAGTTAAGACTGAAGCTTTCTTT. Translated: CASSPTGTVKTEAFF.

This clonotype occurred a few times. The chain is built from TRBV5-1 and TRBJ2-7, with D possibly being TRBD2 (6 bases). Germline CDR1 and CDR2: SGHRS and YFSETQ. V was trimmed by 2 bases and J by 3 bases, leaving 12 bases between them. The CDR3 loop spans 14 amino acids. CDR3 region: CASSFTGEFYEQYF. In nucleotides, the CDR3 is TGCGCCAGCAGCTTTACGGGGGAGTTCTACGAGCAGTACTTC.

The table lists this clonotype with a few counts. The CDR3 here is CASSYTGTAGNTIYF. The CDR3 nucleotides are TGTGCCAGCAGTTACACCGGGACAGCCGGAAACACCATATATTTT. The J gene is TRBJ1-3, the V gene TRBV6-5; 7 nucleotides match TRBD1. After removal of 2 bases from V and 4 bases from J, the junction contained 5 bases not matched to a gene. CDR1 is MNHEY, CDR2 SVGAGI, per germline. The CDR3 covers 15 residues.

In its sample, this clonotype was seen a few times. The chain has TRBV6-6 and TRBJ1-5; unclear D gene. CDR1 is MNHNY, CDR2 SVGAGI, per germline (reference sequence). The CDR3 length is 14 residues. The germline V and J ends were trimmed by 0 bases and 5 bases, with 8 bases remaining between them. The CDR3 DNA reads as TGTGCCAGCAGTTACTCGACTGTCGATCAGCCCCAGCATTTT. Its translation is CASSYSTVDQPQHF.

This clonotype has only one observation. This chain connects TRBV29-1 to TRBJ2-1; D assignment may be TRBD1 or TRBD2 (6 bases each). The germline V and J ends were trimmed by 4 bases and 10 bases, with 17 bases remaining between them. This CDR3 contains 13 residues. Germline V lookup: CDR1 SQVTM, CDR2 ANQGSEA. DNA for the CDR3: TGCAGCGTTGTGACGGGGGCGGCGAGGGAGCAGTTCTTC. It codes for CSVVTGAAREQFF.

This chain links TRBV15 with TRBJ1-5, with D uncertain. The CDR3 contains 12 residues. Germline V lookup: CDR1 LNHNV, CDR2 YYDKDF (reference sequence). Trimming stripped 4 bases from V and 3 bases from J, with 4 bases between. The CDR3 DNA reads TGTGCCACCAGCAACACCAATCAGCCCCAGCATTTT. It is translated as CATSNTNQPQHF.